The table lists the clone carrying this T cell receptor beta chain with a few counts. This CDR3 contains 14 residues. Germline V gene lookup returns CDR1 MGHRA and CDR2 YSYEKL. V dropped 6 bases and J dropped 7; count of bases not matched to a gene: 8. The sample, 7.5 to 10 milliliters of peripheral blood, was drawn from each donor. The data originate from a study of blood T cells in healthy people across ages. Primers used in a second PCR of about 7 to 12 cycles were a sample-barcoded 5' primer and a J-beta primer mix. A template-switch adaptor with 12 random nucleotides tagged each cDNA molecule. TCRdb analysed the 5' RACE reads with MiXCR anew, one entry per CDR3 protein. The profile shows roughly 800,000 distinct CDR3 sequences, nearly 60% of them singletons.

The source material was blood. This sequence originates from a man aged 30 to 45 in good health. The rearrangement joins TRBV4-1 to TRBJ2-1; 8 positions match TRBD2. As DNA, the CDR3 is TGCGCCAGCAGTCTCGCAGCGGGAGAGAATGAGCAGTTCTTC. It is translated as CASSLAAGENEQFF.